The entry that follows covers one T cell receptor (beta chain) sequence. Germline CDR1 is LGHDT and CDR2 is YNNKEL (reference sequence). The CDR3 is 16 amino acids. V was clipped by 3 bases and J by 13 bases, with 22 bases between them. Only in-frame clones appear in the TCRdb table, and some are missing; sequencing was by immunoSEQ multiplex PCR. The sample comprises around 390,000 clones, 87% of which are singletons, and roughly 10% rests with the top ten. These data are taken from a study of blood T cell repertoires in COVID-19. Researchers sorted participants into cohorts using their self-reported clinical history. Each recovered donor of Cohort 3 presented with two negative PCRs, clearance, or symptom resolution.

This receptor was identified in a woman in her forties or fifties who had recovered from COVID-19. This chain uses TRBV3-1 (or the pseudogene TRBV3-2) with TRBJ1-6; D may be TRBD1 (6 bases). What was sequenced was PBMCs or T cells enriched from blood (not recorded which). The CDR3 DNA reads TGTGCCAGCAGCCAGGAAACCGGGACACCCGTTGGCCCCCTCCACTTT. Translation: CASSQETGTPVGPLHF.